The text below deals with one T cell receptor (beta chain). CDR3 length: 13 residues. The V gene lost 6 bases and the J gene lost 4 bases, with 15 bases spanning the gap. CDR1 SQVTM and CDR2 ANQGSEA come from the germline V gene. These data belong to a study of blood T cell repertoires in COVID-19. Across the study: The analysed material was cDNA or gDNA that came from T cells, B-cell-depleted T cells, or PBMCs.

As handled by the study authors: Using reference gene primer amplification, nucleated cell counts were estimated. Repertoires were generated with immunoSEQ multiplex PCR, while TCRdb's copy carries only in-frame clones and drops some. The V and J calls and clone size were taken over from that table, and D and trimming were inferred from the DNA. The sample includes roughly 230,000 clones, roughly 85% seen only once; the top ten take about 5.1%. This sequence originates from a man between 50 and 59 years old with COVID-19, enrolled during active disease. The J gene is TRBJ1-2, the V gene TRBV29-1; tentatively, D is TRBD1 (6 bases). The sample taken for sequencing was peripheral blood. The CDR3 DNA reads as TGCAGCGTCCCAGGGGATCTTTTCTATGGCTACACCTTC. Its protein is CSVPGDLFYGYTF.